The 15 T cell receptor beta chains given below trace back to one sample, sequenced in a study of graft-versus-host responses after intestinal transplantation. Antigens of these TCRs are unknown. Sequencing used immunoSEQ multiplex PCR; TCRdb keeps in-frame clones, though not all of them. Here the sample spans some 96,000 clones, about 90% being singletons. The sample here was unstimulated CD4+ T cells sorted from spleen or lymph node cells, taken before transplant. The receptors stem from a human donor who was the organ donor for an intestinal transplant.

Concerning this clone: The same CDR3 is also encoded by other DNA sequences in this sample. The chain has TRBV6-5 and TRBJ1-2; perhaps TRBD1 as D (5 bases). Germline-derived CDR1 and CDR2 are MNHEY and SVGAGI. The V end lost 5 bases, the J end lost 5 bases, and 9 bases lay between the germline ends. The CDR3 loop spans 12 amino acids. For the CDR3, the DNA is TGTGCCAGCAGTCAAGACAGTTATGGCTACACCTTC. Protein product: CASSQDSYGYTF.

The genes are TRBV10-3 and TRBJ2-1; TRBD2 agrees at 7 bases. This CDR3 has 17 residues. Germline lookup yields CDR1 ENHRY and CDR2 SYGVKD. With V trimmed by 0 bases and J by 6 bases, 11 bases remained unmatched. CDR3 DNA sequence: TGTGCCATCAGTGAGTCTGGCGGGGGTCGGAATCTCAATGAGCAGTTCTTC. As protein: CAISESGGGRNLNEQFF.

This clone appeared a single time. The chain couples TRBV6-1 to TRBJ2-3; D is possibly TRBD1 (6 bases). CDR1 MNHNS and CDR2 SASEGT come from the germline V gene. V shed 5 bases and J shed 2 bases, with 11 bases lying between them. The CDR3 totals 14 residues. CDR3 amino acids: CASSSQGPTDTQYF. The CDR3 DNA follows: TGTGCCAGCAGTTCACAGGGCCCCACAGATACGCAGTATTTT.

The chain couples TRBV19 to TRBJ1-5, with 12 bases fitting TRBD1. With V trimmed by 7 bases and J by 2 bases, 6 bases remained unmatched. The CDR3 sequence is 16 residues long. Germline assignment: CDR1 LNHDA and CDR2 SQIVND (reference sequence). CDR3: CASMKGQGAGNQPQHF. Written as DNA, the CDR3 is TGTGCCAGTATGAAGGGACAGGGGGCTGGCAATCAGCCCCAGCATTTT. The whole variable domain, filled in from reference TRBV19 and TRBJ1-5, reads DGGITQSPKYLFRKEGQNVTLSCEQNLNHDAMYWYRQDPGQGLRLIYYSQIVNDFQKGDIAEGYSVSREKKESFPLTVTSAQKNPTAFYLCASMKGQGAGNQPQHFGDGTRLSIL.

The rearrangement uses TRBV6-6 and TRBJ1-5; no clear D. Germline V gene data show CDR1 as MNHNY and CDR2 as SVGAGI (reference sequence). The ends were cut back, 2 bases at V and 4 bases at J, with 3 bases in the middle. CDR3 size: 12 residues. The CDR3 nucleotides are TGTGCCAGCAGTTACCAGAATCAGCCCCAGCATTTT. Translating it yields CASSYQNQPQHF.

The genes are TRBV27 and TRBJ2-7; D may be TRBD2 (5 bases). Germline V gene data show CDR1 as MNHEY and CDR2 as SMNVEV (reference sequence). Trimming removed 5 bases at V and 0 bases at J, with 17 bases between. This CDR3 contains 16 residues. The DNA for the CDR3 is TGTGCCAGCAGTCGGACCTCAGGAGGACGCTCCTACGAGCAGTACTTC. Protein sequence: CASSRTSGGRSYEQYF.

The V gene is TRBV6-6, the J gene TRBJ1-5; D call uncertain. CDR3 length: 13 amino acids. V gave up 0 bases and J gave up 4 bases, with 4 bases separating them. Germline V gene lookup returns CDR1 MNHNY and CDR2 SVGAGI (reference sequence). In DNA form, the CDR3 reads TGTGCCAGCAGTTACTCTTGGAATCAGCCCCAGCATTTT. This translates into CASSYSWNQPQHF.

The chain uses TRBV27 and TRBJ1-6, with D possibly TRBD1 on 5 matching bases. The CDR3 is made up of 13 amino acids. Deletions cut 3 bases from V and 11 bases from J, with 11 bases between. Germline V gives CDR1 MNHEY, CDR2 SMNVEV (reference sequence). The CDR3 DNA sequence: TGTGCCAGCAGTTTCCAGGGATCGGCACCCCTCCACTTT. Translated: CASSFQGSAPLHF.

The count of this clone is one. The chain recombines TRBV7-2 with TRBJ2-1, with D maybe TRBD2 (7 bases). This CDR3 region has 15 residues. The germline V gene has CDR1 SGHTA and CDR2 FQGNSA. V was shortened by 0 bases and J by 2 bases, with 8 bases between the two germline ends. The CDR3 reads CASSLAGGAYNEQFF. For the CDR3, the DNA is TGTGCCAGCAGCTTAGCAGGGGGGGCCTACAATGAGCAGTTCTTC.

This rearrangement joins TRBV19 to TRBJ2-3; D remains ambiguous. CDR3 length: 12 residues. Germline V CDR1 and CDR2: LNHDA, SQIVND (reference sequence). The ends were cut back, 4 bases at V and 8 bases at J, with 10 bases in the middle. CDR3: CASSKEAGTQYF. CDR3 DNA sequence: TGTGCCAGTAGTAAAGAGGCAGGTACGCAGTATTTT.

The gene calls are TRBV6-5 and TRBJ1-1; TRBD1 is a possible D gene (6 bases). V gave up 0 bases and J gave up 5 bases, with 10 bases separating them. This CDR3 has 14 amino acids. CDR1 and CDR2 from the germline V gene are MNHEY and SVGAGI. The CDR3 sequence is CASSYSRGGTEAFF. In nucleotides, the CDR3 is TGTGCCAGCAGTTACTCGAGGGGGGGGACTGAAGCTTTCTTT.

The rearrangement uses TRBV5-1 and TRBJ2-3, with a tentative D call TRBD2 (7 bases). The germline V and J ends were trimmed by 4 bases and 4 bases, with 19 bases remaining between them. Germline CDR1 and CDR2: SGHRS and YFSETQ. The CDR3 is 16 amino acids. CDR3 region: CASSLTPGGLSDTQYF. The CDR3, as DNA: TGCGCCAGCAGCCTTACCCCGGGGGGCCTGTCAGATACGCAGTATTTT.

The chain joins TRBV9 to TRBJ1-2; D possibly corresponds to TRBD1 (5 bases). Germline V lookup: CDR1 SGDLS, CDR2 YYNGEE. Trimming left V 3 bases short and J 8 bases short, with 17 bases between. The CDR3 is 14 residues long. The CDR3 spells CASSADSTARGYTF. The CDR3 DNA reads TGTGCCAGCAGCGCTGACAGTACGGCCAGGGGCTACACCTTC.

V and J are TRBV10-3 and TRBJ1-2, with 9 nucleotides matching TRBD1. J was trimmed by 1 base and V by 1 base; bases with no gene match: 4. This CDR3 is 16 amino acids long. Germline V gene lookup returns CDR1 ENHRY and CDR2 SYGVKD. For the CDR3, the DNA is TGTGCCATCAGTGAGTGGGGACAGGGACTTAACTATGGCTACACCTTC. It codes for CAISEWGQGLNYGYTF.

The CDR3 nucleotides read TGCGCCAGCAGCTCCGGACAGGGGGCGGCCAAAAACATTCAGTACTTC. Translated, it gives CASSSGQGAAKNIQYF. The rearrangement uses TRBV5-1 and TRBJ2-4; 11 bases are a match to TRBD1. There are 16 residues in the CDR3. V gave up 3 bases and J gave up 1 base; unmatched junction bases: 3. CDR1 and CDR2 from the germline V gene are SGHRS and YFSETQ.